Included here is one TCR beta chain sequence, with context. The data were obtained in a study of cytomegalovirus exposure and HLA in healthy donors. V was clipped by 4 bases and J by 6 bases; unmatched bases: 7. Germline V gene sequence: CDR1 ENHRY, CDR2 SYGVKD. The CDR3 covers 14 residues. Method: immunoSEQ multiplex PCR; TCRdb's copy keeps in-frame clones and lacks some. The sample records about 220,000 clones, 87% being singletons. Sequencing was done on a sample of PBMCs. The chain recombines TRBV10-3 with TRBJ2-3, with TRBD2 identical over 7 bases. The TCR was taken from a man aged 18-30 years in good health and CMV-seronegative. CDR3 protein: CAISGPGRSDTQYF. Here the CDR3 DNA reads TGTGCCATCAGTGGGCCCGGGAGGAGCGATACGCAGTATTTT.